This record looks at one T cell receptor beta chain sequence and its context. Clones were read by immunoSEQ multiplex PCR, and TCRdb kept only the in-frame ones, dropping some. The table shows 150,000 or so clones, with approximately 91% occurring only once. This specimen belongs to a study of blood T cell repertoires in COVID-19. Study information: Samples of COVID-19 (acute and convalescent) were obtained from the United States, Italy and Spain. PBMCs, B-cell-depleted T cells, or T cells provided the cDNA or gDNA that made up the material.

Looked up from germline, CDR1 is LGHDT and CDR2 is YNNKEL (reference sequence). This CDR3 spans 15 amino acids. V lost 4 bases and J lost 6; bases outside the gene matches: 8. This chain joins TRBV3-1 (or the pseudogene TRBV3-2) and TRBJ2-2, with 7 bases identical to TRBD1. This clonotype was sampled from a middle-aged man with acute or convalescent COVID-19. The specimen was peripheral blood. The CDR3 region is CASSLGYRGSGELFF. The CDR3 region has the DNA TGTGCCAGCAGCCTAGGATACAGGGGATCCGGGGAGCTGTTTTTT.